These 23 T cell receptor beta chains share one sample of origin, sequenced in a study of shared clonotypes between healthy human individuals. Profiled with immunoSEQ multiplex PCR; TCRdb holds only in-frame clones, not every one. The table has roughly 500,000 clones, 79% seen once. The sample was PBMCs. These receptors were obtained from a woman aged 40 to 50 in good health. Some clones in this sample may be carry-over from other donors' samples.

A word on this clone: Other DNA sequences of this sample code for an identical CDR3. V gene TRBV9 combines with J gene TRBJ2-1; 12 bases fit TRBD2. Per the germline V gene, CDR1 is SGDLS and CDR2 is YYNGEE. V shed 1 base, J shed 7 bases, and the junction held 0 bases outside the gene matches. This CDR3 has 14 residues. The DNA for the CDR3 is TGTGCCAGCAGCGTAACTAGCGGGAGGAATGAGCAGTTCTTC. Its protein is CASSVTSGRNEQFF.

The chain is built from TRBV5-1 and TRBJ2-7, with D maybe TRBD1 (5 bases). Germline CDR1 reads SGHRS; CDR2 reads YFSETQ. V lost 0 bases, J lost 6 bases, and 19 bases lay in between. This CDR3 comprises 16 residues. The CDR3 DNA follows: TGCGCCAGCAGCTTGGGTGTCATACAGGACCTCGGCGAGCAGTACTTC. This translates into CASSLGVIQDLGEQYF.

On this clone itself: At one of its ends the junction is not consistent with the germline gene, which may arise from a read error. The chain recombines TRBV29-1 with TRBJ2-7; D might be TRBD1 (5 bases). This CDR3 is 12 amino acids long. Germline assignment: CDR1 SQVTM and CDR2 ANQGSEA. In DNA form, the CDR3 reads TGCAGCGTCGAAGGGGTATCCTACGAGCAGTACTTC. Its translation: CSVEGVSYEQYF.

The rearrangement links TRBV5-1 to TRBJ1-5, with D maybe TRBD1 (5 bases). CDR1 is SGHRS, CDR2 YFSETQ, per germline. V lost 3 bases, J lost 0 bases, and 10 bases lay in between. The CDR3 runs 15 residues. CDR3 loop: CASSSTGNSNQPQHF. As DNA, the CDR3 is TGCGCCAGCAGCTCCACAGGAAATAGCAATCAGCCCCAGCATTTT. Drawing the rest from reference TRBV5-1 and TRBJ1-5, the complete variable domain is KAGVTQTPRYLIKTRGQQVTLSCSPISGHRSVSWYQQTPGQGLQFLFEYFSETQRNKGNFPGRFSGRQFSNSRSEMNVSTLELGDSALYLCASSSTGNSNQPQHFGDGTRLSIL.

The chain recombines TRBV28 with TRBJ1-2, with unresolved D. Per the germline V gene, CDR1 is MDHEN and CDR2 is SYDVKM. The CDR3 is made up of 13 amino acids. Trimming pared 10 bases from V and 4 bases from J, leaving 16 bases between. The CDR3 nucleotides read TGTGCCACCAACAACCAAGGGCCCTATGGCTACACCTTC. It specifies CATNNQGPYGYTF.

V usage is TRBV5-8 and J usage is TRBJ2-2; TRBD2 aligns across 7 bases. J was trimmed by 2 bases and V by 4 bases; bases with no gene match: 11. The germline V gene encodes CDR1 SGHTS and CDR2 YDEGEE. CDR3 size: 17 residues. The CDR3 loop reads CASSIPREGTNTGELFF. The CDR3 DNA reads as TGTGCCAGCAGCATCCCTAGGGAGGGAACCAACACCGGGGAGCTGTTTTTT.

The V call is TRBV7-6, the J call TRBJ2-2, with a weak D call TRBD1 (5 bases). V was clipped by 1 base and J by 2 bases, with 17 bases between them. The CDR3 totals 18 residues. Looked up from germline, CDR1 is SGHVS and CDR2 is FNYEAQ. Written as DNA, the CDR3 is TGTGCCAGCAGCTTAGTAGGGGTAACGCTTTATAACACCGGGGAGCTGTTTTTT. Translated, it gives CASSLVGVTLYNTGELFF.

The chain is built from TRBV4-1 and TRBJ1-3; D gene unclear. Germline V gene sequence: CDR1 MGHRA, CDR2 YSYEKL. This CDR3 is 16 amino acids long. Trimming cost V 3 bases and J 0 bases, with 12 bases left between them. The CDR3 here is CASSHLGKSSGNTIYF. The CDR3 DNA follows: TGCGCCAGCAGCCATCTCGGAAAAAGCTCTGGAAACACCATATATTTT.

This chain connects TRBV28 to TRBJ2-3, with D tentatively TRBD1 or TRBD2 (6 bases each). The CDR3 has 11 amino acids. V lost 10 bases and J 6 bases, leaving 11 bases between the germline ends. CDR1 and CDR2 from the germline V gene are MDHEN and SYDVKM. The CDR3 reads CATSGADTQYF. The CDR3, as DNA: TGTGCCACCTCGGGGGCGGATACGCAGTATTTT.

CDR3 in amino acids: CAISEGSGLETQYF. CDR3 nucleotide sequence: TGTGCCATCAGTGAGGGGTCAGGGCTGGAGACCCAGTACTTC. V is TRBV10-3 and J is TRBJ2-5, with D perhaps TRBD1 (5 bases). Germline-derived CDR1 and CDR2 are ENHRY and SYGVKD. The V end was cut by 2 bases, the J end by 5 bases, with 12 bases between. The CDR3 is 14 residues long.

The chain combines TRBV28 with TRBJ1-5; maybe TRBD1 (6 bases). Germline V gene sequence: CDR1 MDHEN, CDR2 SYDVKM. V was trimmed by 6 bases and J by 1 base, leaving 13 bases between them. This CDR3 is 15 amino acids long. The CDR3: CASSYTGWSNQPQHF. The CDR3 DNA reads as TGTGCCAGCAGCTATACAGGGTGGAGCAATCAGCCCCAGCATTTT.

The V gene is TRBV28, the J gene TRBJ1-5; TRBD1 agrees at 7 bases. The CDR3 totals 16 residues. The V segment lost 4 bases and the J segment 5 bases; nucleotides outside the gene matches: 11. CDR1 and CDR2 (germline): MDHEN, SYDVKM. CDR3: CASSSADRSRDQPQHF. The CDR3 DNA is TGTGCCAGCAGTTCCGCGGACAGGTCCAGGGATCAGCCCCAGCATTTT.

This chain connects TRBV9 to TRBJ1-1; no clear D gene. The V and J ends lost 0 bases and 0 bases respectively, with 6 bases between them. CDR3 length equals 14 residues. The germline V gene has CDR1 SGDLS and CDR2 YYNGEE. The CDR3 sequence is CASSVGRLNTEAFF. The DNA for the CDR3 is TGTGCCAGCAGCGTAGGCAGGCTGAACACTGAAGCTTTCTTT.

The chain joins TRBV9 to TRBJ2-3; TRBD2 agrees at 8 bases. The CDR3 extends over 15 amino acids. V gave up 0 bases and J gave up 4 bases; unmatched junction bases: 4. The V gene's germline CDR1 is SGDLS and CDR2 YYNGEE. CDR3 nucleotides: TGTGCCAGCAGCGTAGCGGGAGGGTCCGCAGATACGCAGTATTTT. The encoded protein is CASSVAGGSADTQYF.

This clone was seen repeatedly, ten times or more. V is TRBV6-1 and J is TRBJ1-4; 9 bases map to TRBD1. J gave up 5 bases and V 2 bases, and 6 bases lay outside the gene matches. Germline loops: CDR1 MNHNS, CDR2 SASEGT. The length of the CDR3 is 16 residues. The CDR3 loop is CASSEPRGQGNEKLFF. The CDR3 bases are TGTGCCAGCAGTGAACCTCGGGGACAGGGAAATGAAAAACTGTTTTTT.

The genes are TRBV7-3 and TRBJ2-3, with D hard to call. Germline CDR1 SGHTA, CDR2 FQGTGA. Trimming left V 5 bases short and J 1 base short, with 7 bases between. This CDR3 has 13 residues. Here the CDR3 DNA reads TGTGCCAGCAGCCCCACGGGCACAGATACGCAGTATTTT. Protein product: CASSPTGTDTQYF. The full variable domain, completed using reference TRBV7-3 and TRBJ2-3, is GAGVSQTPSNKVTEKGKYVELRCDPISGHTALYWYRQSLGQGPEFLIYFQGTGAADDSGLPNDRFFAVRPEGSVSTLKIQRTERGDSAVYLCASSPTGTDTQYFGPGTRLTVL.

This clone showed up just a few times. The rearrangement uses TRBV7-2 and TRBJ1-2; maybe TRBD1 (5 bases). From germline, CDR1 is SGHTA and CDR2 FQGNSA. V gave up 5 bases and J gave up 2 bases, with 18 bases separating them. CDR3 length: 16 amino acids. CDR3 DNA: TGTGCCAGCAGCAGTAGCGGGGAACGGGGCAACTATGGCTACACCTTC. Residues: CASSSSGERGNYGYTF.

The sample holds one count of this clone. In the same sample, other DNA sequences code for this CDR3. This rearrangement joins TRBV20-1 to TRBJ2-1; D gene uncertain. The CDR3 has 11 residues. The germline gives CDR1 DFQATT, CDR2 SNEGSKA (reference sequence). V lost 6 bases, J lost 2 bases, and 5 bases lay in between. CDR3 DNA: TGCAGTGCGTCCGCCTACAATGAGCAGTTCTTC. Protein: CSASAYNEQFF.

The chain employs TRBV6-5 and TRBJ1-1; no clear D gene. The CDR3 runs 13 residues. The V gene's germline CDR1 is MNHEY and CDR2 SVGAGI. V was trimmed by 2 bases and J by 3 bases, leaving 7 bases between them. In DNA, the CDR3 is TGTGCCAGCAGTTACGTGAGGGACACTGAAGCTTTCTTT. It yields the protein CASSYVRDTEAFF.

The rearrangement joins TRBV25-1 to TRBJ2-3; D is unresolved. Trimming pared 1 base from V and 1 base from J, leaving 6 bases between. This CDR3 has 14 residues. Germline loops: CDR1 MGHDK, CDR2 SYGVNS. CDR3 DNA: TGTGCCAGCAGTGAATTTTACGGCACAGATACGCAGTATTTT. Its protein is CASSEFYGTDTQYF. Complete variable domain (other parts from reference TRBV25-1 and TRBJ2-3): EADIYQTPRYLVIGTGKKITLECSQTMGHDKMYWYQQDPGMELHLIHYSYGVNSTEKGDLSSESTVSRIRTEHFPLTLESARPSHTSQYLCASSEFYGTDTQYFGPGTRLTVL.

The rearrangement links TRBV28 to TRBJ1-1, with 8 positions matching TRBD1. The CDR3 has 15 amino acids. V trimming: 1 base; J trimming: 5 bases; junction bases outside the gene matches: 6. CDR1 is MDHEN, CDR2 SYDVKM, per germline. The CDR3 DNA reads TGTGCCAGCAGTTTATATGTACAGGGGGTAACTGAAGCTTTCTTT. Translated, it gives CASSLYVQGVTEAFF.

This rearrangement joins TRBV6-1 to TRBJ2-7; possible D gene TRBD1, 6 bases. Germline lookup yields CDR1 MNHNS and CDR2 SASEGT. This CDR3 region has 14 residues. Trimming stripped 3 bases from V and 2 bases from J, with 11 bases between. This CDR3 reads CASSEPGVAYEQYF. The CDR3 bases are TGTGCCAGCAGTGAGCCAGGGGTGGCCTACGAGCAGTACTTC.

The chain joins TRBV7-9 to TRBJ2-7; TRBD2 might be the D (6 bases). The CDR3 totals 15 residues. Trimming stripped 5 bases from V and 7 bases from J, with 21 bases between. CDR1 and CDR2 (germline): SEHNR, FQNEAQ (reference sequence). CDR3 bases: TGTGCCAGCAGCCCCCATGGGGGAGGATCACGAGAGCAGTACTTC. It specifies CASSPHGGGSREQYF.